The rows below give T cell receptor beta chains drawn from one sample of a study of OX40 agonist ivuxolimab in advanced cancers. The table came from immunoSEQ multiplex PCR; TCRdb's copy has only in-frame clones and leaves some out. The sample consists of some 39,000 clones, about three quarters of them appearing once. Here the sequenced sample was CD4+ or CD8+ T cells sorted from blood, taken in a trial of the OX40 agonist ivuxolimab. These receptors were obtained from an adult with an advanced solid tumor such as melanoma, head and neck, liver or kidney cancer. Both conserved end residues are part of each CDR3. A D gene is named only where the DNA matches it firmly. Clone size is stated in some rows and not others, as once, few, many or a class when expanded.

v_gene: TRBV5-1; j_gene: TRBJ2-7; abundance: .; d_gene: .; CDR3nt: TGCGCCAGCAGCTCCGGACAGAGTTACAACGAGCAGTACTTC; CDR3aa: CASSSGQSYNEQYF
v_gene: TRBV7-6; j_gene: TRBJ2-6; abundance: .; d_gene: .; CDR3nt: TGTGCCAGCAGCTCGTACGCTTCTGGGGCCAACGTCCTGACTTTC; CDR3aa: CASSSYASGANVLTF
v_gene: TRBV6-5; j_gene: TRBJ1-2; abundance: .; d_gene: .; CDR3nt: TGTGCCAGCAGCCGACAGGTTAACTATGGCTACACCTTC; CDR3aa: CASSRQVNYGYTF
v_gene: TRBV6-6; j_gene: TRBJ2-1; abundance: .; d_gene: TRBD2; CDR3nt: TGTGCCAGCGCTGCATCGACTAGCGGGACCTACAATGAGCAGTTCTTC; CDR3aa: CASAASTSGTYNEQFF
v_gene: TRBV11-2; j_gene: TRBJ2-1; abundance: .; d_gene: TRBD2; CDR3nt: TGTGCCAGCAGCTTAACCGGGACTAGCGTATACAATGAGCAGTTCTTC; CDR3aa: CASSLTGTSVYNEQFF
v_gene: TRBV21-1; j_gene: TRBJ2-7; abundance: .; d_gene: .; CDR3nt: TGTGCCAGCAGCCTCACGGGGTACCGGGACGAGCAGTACTTC; CDR3aa: CASSLTGYRDEQYF
v_gene: TRBV2; j_gene: TRBJ2-1; abundance: .; d_gene: .; CDR3nt: TGTGCCAGCAGGGATAGGGCGTCGGTAGGCAATGAGCAGTTCTTC; CDR3aa: CASRDRASVGNEQFF
v_gene: TRBV11-2; j_gene: TRBJ1-5; abundance: .; d_gene: .; CDR3nt: TGTGCCAGCAGCCTACAGGGCAATCAGCCCCAGCATTTT; CDR3aa: CASSLQGNQPQHF
v_gene: TRBV7-8; j_gene: TRBJ2-3; abundance: .; d_gene: TRBD2; CDR3nt: TGTGCCAGCAGCTTAGATAGGCTAGCGGGGGGTCGGGATACGCAGTATTTT; CDR3aa: CASSLDRLAGGRDTQYF
v_gene: TRBV28; j_gene: TRBJ1-5; abundance: .; d_gene: .; CDR3nt: TGTGCCGCTGGCGATCAGCCCCAGCATTTT; CDR3aa: CAAGDQPQHF
v_gene: TRBV6-5; j_gene: TRBJ2-3; abundance: few; d_gene: .; CDR3nt: TGTGCCAGTAAAGGGGGAGATACGCAGTATTTT; CDR3aa: CASKGGDTQYF
v_gene: TRBV5-6; j_gene: TRBJ1-1; abundance: once; d_gene: TRBD1; CDR3nt: TGTGCCAGCAGCTCGCGCGGGACAGCGAACACTGAAGCTTTCTTT; CDR3aa: CASSSRGTANTEAFF
v_gene: TRBV6-5; j_gene: TRBJ1-1; abundance: .; d_gene: TRBD1; CDR3nt: TGTGCCAGCAGTTTTGGGACAGGGAACACTGAAGCTTTCTTT; CDR3aa: CASSFGTGNTEAFF
v_gene: TRBV7-4; j_gene: TRBJ1-5; abundance: .; d_gene: TRBD1; CDR3nt: TGTGCCAGCAGCTTAGAACAGGGGTTAAATCAGCCCCAGCATTTT; CDR3aa: CASSLEQGLNQPQHF
v_gene: TRBV6-5; j_gene: TRBJ2-4; abundance: .; d_gene: .; CDR3nt: TGTGCCAGCAGTTATGTCCGGGGTAGTAACATTCAGTACTTC; CDR3aa: CASSYVRGSNIQYF
v_gene: TRBV30; j_gene: TRBJ2-5; abundance: .; d_gene: .; CDR3nt: TGTGCCTGGAGTGTACTGGGGTGGGAGACCCAGTACTTC; CDR3aa: CAWSVLGWETQYF
v_gene: TRBV7-2; j_gene: TRBJ1-1; abundance: .; d_gene: .; CDR3nt: TGTGCCAGCAGCTTACAGGGGAAGAACACTGAAGCTTTCTTT; CDR3aa: CASSLQGKNTEAFF
v_gene: TRBV7-3; j_gene: TRBJ2-3; abundance: .; d_gene: .; CDR3nt: TGTGCCAGCAGCTTAAGCGGGGGCGACACAGATACGCAGTATTTT; CDR3aa: CASSLSGGDTDTQYF
v_gene: TRBV2; j_gene: TRBJ1-2; abundance: few; d_gene: TRBD1; CDR3nt: TGTGCCAGCAGCGCGTACCAGGGGGAGGGCTACACCTTC; CDR3aa: CASSAYQGEGYTF
v_gene: TRBV19; j_gene: TRBJ2-6; abundance: .; d_gene: TRBD1; CDR3nt: TGTGCCAGCCTGAACACCGGGACAGCTGGGGCCAACGTCCTGACTTTC; CDR3aa: CASLNTGTAGANVLTF
v_gene: TRBV28; j_gene: TRBJ2-3; abundance: .; d_gene: .; CDR3nt: TGTGCCAGCAGTTTATTTGGGGGGGGGCCAGCTACGCAGTATTTT; CDR3aa: CASSLFGGGPATQYF
v_gene: TRBV4-1; j_gene: TRBJ2-5; abundance: .; d_gene: TRBD2; CDR3nt: TGCGCCAGCAGCCAAGAGGCTAGCGGGGGGGTGACCCAGTACTTC; CDR3aa: CASSQEASGGVTQYF
v_gene: TRBV30; j_gene: TRBJ1-1; abundance: .; d_gene: TRBD1; CDR3nt: TGTGCCTGGGCCGGACAGGTCAAACGAGCTTTCTTT; CDR3aa: CAWAGQVKRAFF
v_gene: TRBV7-8; j_gene: TRBJ1-2; abundance: .; d_gene: .; CDR3nt: TGTGCCAGCAGCCGGAGTGGGGCCCCCGCGGGCTACACCTTC; CDR3aa: CASSRSGAPAGYTF
v_gene: TRBV14; j_gene: TRBJ2-7; abundance: once; d_gene: .; CDR3nt: TGTGCCAGCAGCCAGGTGGTAGCTGGGTCCTACGAGCAGTACTTC; CDR3aa: CASSQVVAGSYEQYF